The clone carrying this TCR beta chain showed up just once. The antigen remains undetermined. Repertoires were generated with immunoSEQ multiplex PCR, while TCRdb's copy carries only in-frame clones and drops some. The sample carries some 99,000 clones, about 88% recorded once. This record belongs to a study of cytomegalovirus exposure and HLA in healthy donors. Across the whole study: The 100 to 150 validation repertoires and the approximately 640 first-cohort repertoires shared a platform, a later analysis reported.

V was trimmed by 4 bases and J by 1 base, leaving 14 bases between them. CDR3 length equals 16 residues. Looked up from germline, CDR1 is SGHTA and CDR2 is FQGNSA. General study points: Researchers counted approximately 160 TCR beta chains as cytomegalovirus-associated. A subsequent analysis found that TCR clusters from the first cohort also tended to co-occur in the 120 or so validation repertoires, with around 94% of cluster scores above 0.

The chain carries TRBV7-2 and TRBJ1-3; D possibly corresponds to TRBD1 (5 bases). The source is a woman aged 18-29 years in good health and CMV-seronegative. Sequenced material: PBMCs. The CDR3 loop is CASSYNQGLSGNTIYF. The DNA for the CDR3 is TGTGCCAGCAGCTACAACCAGGGCCTTTCTGGAAACACCATATATTTT. The variable domain in full, completed from reference TRBV7-2 and TRBJ1-3, reads GAGVSQSPSNKVTEKGKDVELRCDPISGHTALYWYRQSLGQGLEFLIYFQGNSAPDKSGLPSDRFSAERTGGSVSTLTIQRTQQEDSAVYLCASSYNQGLSGNTIYFGEGSWLTVV.